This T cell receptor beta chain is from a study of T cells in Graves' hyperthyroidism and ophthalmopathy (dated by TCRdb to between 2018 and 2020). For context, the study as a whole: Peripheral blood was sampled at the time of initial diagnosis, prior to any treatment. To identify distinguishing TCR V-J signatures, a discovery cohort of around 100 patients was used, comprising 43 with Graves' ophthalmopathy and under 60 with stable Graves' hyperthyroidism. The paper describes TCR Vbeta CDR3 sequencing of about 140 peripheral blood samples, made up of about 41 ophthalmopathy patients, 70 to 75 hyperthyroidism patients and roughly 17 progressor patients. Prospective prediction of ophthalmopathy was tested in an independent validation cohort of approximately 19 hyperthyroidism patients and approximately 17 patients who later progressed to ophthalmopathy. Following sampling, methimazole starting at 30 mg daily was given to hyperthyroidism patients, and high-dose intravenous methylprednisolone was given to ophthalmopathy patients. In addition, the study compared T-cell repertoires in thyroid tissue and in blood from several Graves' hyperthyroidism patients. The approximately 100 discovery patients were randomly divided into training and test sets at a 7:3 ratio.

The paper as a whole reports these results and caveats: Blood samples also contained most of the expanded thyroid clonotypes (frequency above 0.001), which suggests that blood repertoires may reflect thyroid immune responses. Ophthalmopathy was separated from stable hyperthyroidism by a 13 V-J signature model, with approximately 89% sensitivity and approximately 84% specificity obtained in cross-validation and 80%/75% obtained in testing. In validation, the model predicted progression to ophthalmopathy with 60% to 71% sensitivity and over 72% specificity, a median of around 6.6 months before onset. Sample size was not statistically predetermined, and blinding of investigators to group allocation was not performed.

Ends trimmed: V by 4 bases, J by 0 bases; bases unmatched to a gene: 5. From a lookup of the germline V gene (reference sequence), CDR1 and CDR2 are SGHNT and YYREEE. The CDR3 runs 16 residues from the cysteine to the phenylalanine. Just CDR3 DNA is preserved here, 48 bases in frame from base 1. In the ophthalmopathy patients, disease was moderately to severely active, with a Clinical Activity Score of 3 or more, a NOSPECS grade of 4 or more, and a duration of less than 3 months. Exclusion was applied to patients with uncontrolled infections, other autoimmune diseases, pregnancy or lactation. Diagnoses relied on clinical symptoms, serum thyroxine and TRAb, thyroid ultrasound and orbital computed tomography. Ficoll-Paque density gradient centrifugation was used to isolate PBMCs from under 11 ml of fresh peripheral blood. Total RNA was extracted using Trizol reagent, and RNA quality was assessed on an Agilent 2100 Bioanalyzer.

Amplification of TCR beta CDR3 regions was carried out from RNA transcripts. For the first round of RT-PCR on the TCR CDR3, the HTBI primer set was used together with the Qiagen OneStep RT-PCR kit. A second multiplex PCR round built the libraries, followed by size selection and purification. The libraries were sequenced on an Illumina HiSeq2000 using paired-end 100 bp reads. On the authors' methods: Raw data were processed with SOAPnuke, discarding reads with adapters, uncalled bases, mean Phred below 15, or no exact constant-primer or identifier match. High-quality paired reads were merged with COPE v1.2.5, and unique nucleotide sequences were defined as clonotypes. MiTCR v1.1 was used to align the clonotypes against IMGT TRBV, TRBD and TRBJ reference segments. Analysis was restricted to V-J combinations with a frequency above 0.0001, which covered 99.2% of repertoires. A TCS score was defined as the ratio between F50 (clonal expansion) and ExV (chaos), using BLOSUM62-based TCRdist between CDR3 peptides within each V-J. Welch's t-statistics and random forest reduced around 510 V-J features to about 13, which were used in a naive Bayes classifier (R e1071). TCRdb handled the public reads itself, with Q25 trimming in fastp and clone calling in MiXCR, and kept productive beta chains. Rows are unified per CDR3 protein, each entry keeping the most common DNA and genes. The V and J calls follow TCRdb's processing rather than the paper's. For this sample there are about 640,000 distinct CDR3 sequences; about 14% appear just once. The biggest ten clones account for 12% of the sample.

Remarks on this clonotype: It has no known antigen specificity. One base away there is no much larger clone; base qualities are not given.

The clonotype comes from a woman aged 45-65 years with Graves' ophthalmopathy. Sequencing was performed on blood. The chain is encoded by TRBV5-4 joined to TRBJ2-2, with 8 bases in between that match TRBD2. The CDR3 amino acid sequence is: CASSRRGLANTGELFF. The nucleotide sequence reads TGTGCCAGCAGCCGGAGGGGACTAGCGAACACCGGGGAGCTGTTTTTT.